This TCR beta chain came from a study of cytomegalovirus exposure and HLA in healthy donors. Primers included in the PCR were 60 Vbeta and 13 Jbeta primers. Clones were sequenced by immunoSEQ multiplex PCR, and TCRdb holds only the in-frame ones, with some missing. The profile shows around 170,000 clones, around 80% of them singletons. The germline V gene encodes CDR1 SNHLY and CDR2 FYNNEI. The V end lost 3 bases, the J end lost 6 bases, and 14 bases lay between the germline ends. The length of the CDR3 is 14 residues. The table lists this clone with a few counts. The sequenced sample was PBMCs. This receptor was obtained from a man younger than 35 in good health and CMV-seronegative. The V gene is TRBV2, the J gene TRBJ1-1; D is unresolved. As DNA, the CDR3 is TGTGCCAGCAGTGAGGAAGCGGGTTTTGCTGAAGCTTTCTTT. It is translated as CASSEEAGFAEAFF.